These 14 T cell receptor beta chains were sequenced from one sample in a study of cytomegalovirus exposure and HLA in healthy donors. Sequencing was performed with immunoSEQ multiplex PCR; in TCRdb, only in-frame clones are kept and a portion is missing. The sample yields 250,000 to 350,000 clones, more than 80% seen once. The specimen sequenced was PBMCs. These receptors originate from a woman aged 18 to 35 in good health and CMV-seronegative.

The chain recombines TRBV5-1 with TRBJ1-4; 9 nucleotides agree with TRBD1. Germline assignment: CDR1 SGHRS and CDR2 YFSETQ. This CDR3 is built from 14 residues. Trimming cost V 4 bases and J 8 bases; bases outside gene matches: 6. The chain's CDR3 is CASSPGQGKEKLFF. The CDR3 DNA sequence: TGCGCCAGCAGCCCAGGACAGGGGAAGGAAAAACTGTTTTTT.

The V and J genes are TRBV6-5 and TRBJ2-5, with 10 bases fitting TRBD2. Germline CDR1 reads MNHEY; CDR2 reads SVGAGI. The J segment lost 5 bases and the V segment lost 10 bases, leaving 10 bases of the junction unmatched. This CDR3 has 14 residues. The CDR3 nucleotides are TGTGCCACCCGGACTAGCGGAGGGAGGGAGACCCAGTACTTC. Protein: CATRTSGGRETQYF.

This chain uses TRBV7-3 with TRBJ2-7, with TRBD2 matching 10 bases. CDR1 and CDR2 from the germline V gene are SGHTA and FQGTGA. CDR3 length: 15 amino acids. V shed 3 bases and J 3 bases; nucleotides not matched to a gene: 5. The CDR3 spells CASSFSGLASYEQYF. In DNA, the CDR3 is TGTGCCAGCAGCTTCTCGGGACTAGCGAGCTACGAGCAGTACTTC. Variable domain in full (rest from reference TRBV7-3 and TRBJ2-7): GAGVSQTPSNKVTEKGKYVELRCDPISGHTALYWYRQSLGQGPEFLIYFQGTGAADDSGLPNDRFFAVRPEGSVSTLKIQRTERGDSAVYLCASSFSGLASYEQYFGPGTRLTVT.

The chain has TRBV27 and TRBJ1-5; possible D gene TRBD1, 5 bases. V dropped 8 bases and J dropped 3 bases, with 17 bases sitting between them. The germline V gene encodes CDR1 MNHEY and CDR2 SMNVEV (reference sequence). The CDR3 covers 15 residues. CDR3 sequence: CASGPGAGDNQPQHF. DNA of the CDR3: TGTGCCAGCGGGCCCGGGGCGGGAGACAATCAGCCCCAGCATTTT.

The chain combines TRBV15 with TRBJ2-3; 10 bases map to TRBD2. Germline V gives CDR1 LNHNV, CDR2 YYDKDF (reference sequence). The CDR3 sequence is 14 residues long. V lost 5 bases and J lost 3; bases outside the gene matches: 2. CDR3 region: CATSVSGRTDTQYF. CDR3 in DNA: TGTGCCACCAGCGTTAGCGGGAGGACAGATACGCAGTATTTT.

The chain recombines TRBV2 with TRBJ1-1, with D unclear. The V gene lost 10 bases and the J gene lost 1 base, with 13 bases spanning the gap. Germline CDR1 is SNHLY and CDR2 is FYNNEI. The CDR3 consists of 13 residues. DNA for the CDR3: TGTGCCACAATTATTCCAGGGAACACTGAAGCTTTCTTT. It yields the protein CATIIPGNTEAFF.

The rearrangement links TRBV29-1 to TRBJ1-5; the match to TRBD1 covers 7 bases. The V gene end was trimmed by 4 bases and the J gene end by 6 bases; junction bases not matched to a gene: 9. CDR1 SQVTM and CDR2 ANQGSEA come from the germline V gene. The CDR3 runs to 14 residues. The CDR3 DNA reads TGCAGCGTTGGAGACAGGGTAGGAAGTCAGCCCCAGCATTTT. Protein sequence: CSVGDRVGSQPQHF.

The genes are TRBV4-3 and TRBJ1-1, with D possibly being TRBD1 (5 bases). The CDR3 runs 16 residues. Germline CDR1 and CDR2: LGHNA and YSLEER. Trimming removed 0 bases at V and 1 base at J, with 12 bases between. The CDR3 coding sequence is TGCGCCAGCAGCCAAGAGGTCGGGGGACGGAACACTGAAGCTTTCTTT. Translated: CASSQEVGGRNTEAFF.

This clone was seen only a few times. CDR3 sequence (DNA): TGTGCCAGCAGCGTAGACGCAGGGGGCTATGGCTACACCTTC. Its translation is CASSVDAGGYGYTF. V and J are TRBV9 and TRBJ1-2; 7 nucleotides agree with TRBD1. V trimming: 0 bases; J trimming: 4 bases; junction bases outside the gene matches: 3. The CDR3 totals 14 residues. The germline gives CDR1 SGDLS, CDR2 YYNGEE.

This rearrangement joins TRBV28 to TRBJ2-7; D possibly corresponds to TRBD2 (6 bases). Trimming left V 6 bases short and J 6 bases short, with 15 bases between. Per germline, CDR1 MDHEN and CDR2 SYDVKM. The CDR3 spans 13 residues. CDR3 sequence: CASSLAGSGEQYF. The CDR3 nucleotides read TGTGCCAGCAGCTTGGCGGGGTCTGGCGAGCAGTACTTC.

Regarding this clone: Different DNA sequences within this sample yield the same CDR3. This chain joins TRBV27 and TRBJ2-7, with 8 bases identical to TRBD1. V shed 5 bases and J 5 bases; nucleotides not matched to a gene: 8. The V gene's germline CDR1 is MNHEY and CDR2 SMNVEV (reference sequence). This CDR3 has 14 residues. The CDR3: CASSPGQGRNEQYF. Written as DNA, the CDR3 is TGTGCCAGCAGTCCCGGACAGGGACGGAACGAGCAGTACTTC.

The chain is built from TRBV18 and TRBJ1-4, with 7 positions matching TRBD1. Unmatched junction bases numbered 6, after V lost 6 bases and J lost 8 bases. CDR1 KGHSH and CDR2 LQKENI come from the germline V gene. The CDR3 contains 13 residues. CDR3 region: CASSTGEGEKLFF. The CDR3 bases are TGTGCCAGCTCTACAGGGGAAGGCGAAAAACTGTTTTTT. Supplemented by reference TRBV18 and TRBJ1-4, the full variable domain reads NAGVMQNPRHLVRRRGQEARLRCSPMKGHSHVYWYRQLPEEGLKFMVYLQKENIIDESGMPKERFSAEFPKEGPSILRIQQVVRGDSAAYFCASSTGEGEKLFFGSGTQLSVL.

The rearrangement uses TRBV27 and TRBJ2-5; 7 nucleotides line up with TRBD2. Germline CDR1 is MNHEY and CDR2 is SMNVEV (reference sequence). The V gene end was trimmed by 5 bases and the J gene end by 2 bases; junction bases not matched to a gene: 5. The CDR3 has 14 residues. CDR3 sequence (DNA): TGTGCCAGCAGTCCTAGCGGAGAGCAAGAGACCCAGTACTTC. Translating it yields CASSPSGEQETQYF.

This clone has just one count. The chain links TRBV15 to TRBJ2-7, with 7 bases identical to TRBD1. With V trimmed by 2 bases and J by 4 bases, 8 bases remained unmatched. CDR1 is LNHNV, CDR2 YYDKDF, per germline (reference sequence). The CDR3 spans 15 residues. The CDR3 loop reads CATSRQSGTEYEQYF. CDR3 in DNA: TGTGCCACCAGCAGACAATCCGGGACAGAATACGAGCAGTACTTC.